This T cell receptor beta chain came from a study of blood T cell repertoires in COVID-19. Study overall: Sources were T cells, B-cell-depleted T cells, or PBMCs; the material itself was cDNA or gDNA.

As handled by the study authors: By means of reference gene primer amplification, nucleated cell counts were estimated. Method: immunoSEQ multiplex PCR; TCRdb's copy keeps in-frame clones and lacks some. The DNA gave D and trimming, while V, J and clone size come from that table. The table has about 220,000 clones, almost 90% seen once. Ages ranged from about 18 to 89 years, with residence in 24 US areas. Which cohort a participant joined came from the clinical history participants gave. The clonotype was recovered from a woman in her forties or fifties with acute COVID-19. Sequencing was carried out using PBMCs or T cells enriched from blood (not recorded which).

The CDR3 DNA sequence: TGTGCCAGCAGCTCGTACGGGACAGACGAGCAGTACTTC. This codes for CASSSYGTDEQYF. V and J are TRBV6-2 or TRBV6-3 and TRBJ2-7, with 7 bases identical to TRBD1. This CDR3 is 13 amino acids long. CDR1 and CDR2 (germline): MNHEY, SVGEGT. The V segment lost 6 bases and the J segment 5 bases; nucleotides outside the gene matches: 7.